The 28 T cell receptor beta chains below were found in one sample sequenced in a study of control samples from healthy donors and cancer patients. TCRdb keeps only in-frame clones here, not all; method: immunoSEQ multiplex PCR. Altogether 110,000 to 150,000 clones are present, over 85% being singletons, with the ten largest covering about 11%. Sample: blood. Source of these receptors: a man aged 25 to 45 in good health.

A remark on this clone: In the same sample, other DNA sequences code for this CDR3. The V call is TRBV9, the J call TRBJ2-5; 8 nucleotides line up with TRBD2. V lost 0 bases to trimming and J lost 4 bases; unmatched junction nucleotides: 2. The CDR3 contains 14 residues. Germline CDR1 and CDR2: SGDLS and YYNGEE. The CDR3 is CASSVGRGGETQYF. DNA of the CDR3: TGTGCCAGCAGCGTAGGTCGGGGGGGAGAGACCCAGTACTTC. Full variable domain (rest looked up from reference TRBV9 and TRBJ2-5): DSGVTQTPKHLITATGQRVTLRCSPRSGDLSVYWYQQSLDQGLQFLIQYYNGEERAKGNILERFSAQQFPDLHSELNLSSLELGDSALYFCASSVGRGGETQYFGPGTRLLVL.

The chain joins TRBV30 to TRBJ2-5; D ambiguous. Trimming removed 0 bases from V and 5 bases from J, with 13 bases in between. CDR1 is GTSNPN and CDR2 is SVGIG in the germline V gene (reference sequence). The CDR3 extends over 14 amino acids. For the CDR3, the DNA is TGTGCCTGGAGTGTAACCACCCCTCGCGAGACCCAGTACTTC. It yields the protein CAWSVTTPRETQYF.

The chain recombines TRBV6-1 with TRBJ2-7; perhaps TRBD2 as D (5 bases). Germline CDR1 reads MNHNS; CDR2 reads SASEGT. This CDR3 spans 13 amino acids. Trimming left V 5 bases short and J 5 bases short, with 13 bases between. The CDR3 bases are TGTGCCAGCAGTCCCCCGACGAGGGACGAGCAGTACTTC. It is translated as CASSPPTRDEQYF.

V gene TRBV20-1 combines with J gene TRBJ1-6, with D unclear. Trimming stripped 3 bases from V and 9 bases from J, with 12 bases between. This CDR3 spans 13 amino acids. The germline V gene has CDR1 DFQATT and CDR2 SNEGSKA (reference sequence). DNA for the CDR3: TGCAGTGCTAGTTCTGGGGAAGTTTCACCCCTCCACTTT. Its protein is CSASSGEVSPLHF.

The chain links TRBV15 to TRBJ2-1; D gene ambiguous. Trimming removed 0 bases from V and 2 bases from J, with 5 bases in between. Per the germline V gene, CDR1 is LNHNV and CDR2 is YYDKDF (reference sequence). The CDR3 is made up of 14 amino acids. The chain's CDR3 is CATSRDQAYNEQFF. The CDR3 DNA sequence: TGTGCCACCAGCAGAGATCAGGCCTACAATGAGCAGTTCTTC.

This sequence joins TRBV11-3 and TRBJ2-7; D may be TRBD2 (6 bases). The germline gives CDR1 SGHNT, CDR2 YENEEA. The CDR3 sequence is 16 residues long. With 5 bases removed from V and 2 bases from J, the gap between germline ends came to 19 bases. The CDR3 coding sequence is TGTGCCAGCAGCCCCATGCGGGGTGGAGGGCCCTACGAGCAGTACTTC. Translating gives CASSPMRGGGPYEQYF.

The chain joins TRBV7-2 to TRBJ2-1; TRBD2 matches at 11 bases. CDR1 and CDR2 (germline): SGHTA, FQGNSA. The CDR3 is made up of 14 amino acids. J gave up 8 bases and V 5 bases, and 5 bases lay outside the gene matches. The chain's CDR3 is CASSPLAGVHEQFF. The CDR3 DNA reads as TGTGCCAGCAGCCCACTAGCGGGAGTGCATGAGCAGTTCTTC.

The gene calls are TRBV2 and TRBJ1-2; D is possibly TRBD1 (5 bases). The CDR3 runs 13 residues. CDR1 is SNHLY and CDR2 is FYNNEI in the germline V gene. Trimming pared 2 bases from V and 4 bases from J, leaving 8 bases between. The CDR3: CASSESRVYGYTF. The CDR3 DNA reads TGTGCCAGCAGTGAAAGCAGGGTCTATGGCTACACCTTC.

The gene calls are TRBV2 and TRBJ1-1; tentatively, D is TRBD1 (6 bases). V was shortened by 8 bases and J by 4 bases, with 14 bases between the two germline ends. From germline, CDR1 is SNHLY and CDR2 FYNNEI. The CDR3 runs 13 residues. CDR3 DNA: TGTGCCAGCTTGCTGAGGGGGTTCACTGAAGCTTTCTTT. Encoded protein: CASLLRGFTEAFF.

Here the CDR3 DNA reads TGTGCCAGCAGCTTGGGGCAGGAGCAGTTCTTC. This translates into CASSLGQEQFF. The chain carries TRBV7-9 and TRBJ2-1, with D perhaps TRBD1 (5 bases). Trimming took off 3 bases at V and 10 bases at J, with 7 bases between the two ends. This CDR3 spans 11 amino acids. CDR1 is SEHNR and CDR2 is FQNEAQ in the germline V gene (reference sequence). The whole variable domain, remainder taken from reference TRBV7-9 and TRBJ2-1, is DTGVSQNPRHKITKRGQNVTFRCDPISEHNRLYWYRQTLGQGPEFLTYFQNEAQLEKSRLLSDRFSAERPKGSFSTLEIQRTEQGDSAMYLCASSLGQEQFFGPGTRLTVL.

This rearrangement joins TRBV10-1 to TRBJ2-7; D may be TRBD1 (5 bases). This CDR3 is built from 14 residues. V lost 0 bases and J 6 bases, leaving 12 bases between the germline ends. Germline CDR1 and CDR2: WNHNN and SYGVQD (reference sequence). CDR3 amino acids: CASSESRGPGEQYF. In DNA, the CDR3 is TGCGCCAGCAGTGAGTCAAGGGGTCCGGGCGAGCAGTACTTC.

The chain uses TRBV11-2 and TRBJ2-2; D is undetermined. The CDR3 runs to 16 residues. Germline-derived CDR1 and CDR2 are SGHAT and FQNNGV. V lost 7 bases and J lost 3, with 18 bases in between. CDR3 residues: CASMGRSQFDTGELFF. CDR3 DNA sequence: TGTGCCAGCATGGGAAGGTCGCAGTTCGACACCGGGGAGCTGTTTTTT.

The CDR3 protein is CASSLSPGNFYGYTF. As DNA, the CDR3 is TGTGCCAGCAGTTTATCTCCCGGTAACTTCTATGGCTACACCTTC. V is TRBV27 and J is TRBJ1-2; D gene ambiguous. V dropped 0 bases and J dropped 4 bases, with 12 bases sitting between them. The CDR3 is 15 residues long. From germline, CDR1 is MNHEY and CDR2 SMNVEV (reference sequence).

The chain joins TRBV5-1 to TRBJ2-7; 9 bases line up with TRBD2. The CDR3 is 18 amino acids. The ends lost 0 bases at V and 3 bases at J; junction bases unmatched: 13. Germline V gene lookup returns CDR1 SGHRS and CDR2 YFSETQ. CDR3 in DNA: TGCGCCAGCAGCTTGGCCTCTTCCCTAGCGGGAATTTACTACGAGCAGTACTTC. Translation: CASSLASSLAGIYYEQYF.

The gene calls are TRBV3-1 (or the pseudogene TRBV3-2) and TRBJ2-7; D is possibly TRBD2 (6 bases). The length of the CDR3 is 16 residues. Trimming stripped 1 base from V and 2 bases from J, with 15 bases between. Germline assignment: CDR1 LGHDT and CDR2 YNNKEL (reference sequence). CDR3 sequence: CASSQGLSGGTYEQYF. CDR3 DNA sequence: TGTGCCAGCAGCCAAGGTCTTAGCGGAGGCACCTACGAGCAGTACTTC.

This chain connects TRBV2 to TRBJ2-2, with D unresolved. CDR1 is SNHLY, CDR2 FYNNEI, per germline. CDR3 length equals 17 residues. Trimming took off 0 bases at V and 1 base at J, with 12 bases between the two ends. CDR3 protein: CASSEAPLTLNTGELFF. The CDR3 coding sequence is TGTGCCAGCAGTGAAGCACCGCTGACCCTGAACACCGGGGAGCTGTTTTTT.

This chain connects TRBV9 to TRBJ1-3; D perhaps matches TRBD1 (6 bases). Germline V gene lookup returns CDR1 SGDLS and CDR2 YYNGEE. This CDR3 comprises 17 residues. V lost 2 bases to trimming and J lost 0 bases, with 15 bases between them. As DNA, the CDR3 is TGTGCCAGCAGCGTCTTTGACAGGTCTACCTCTGGAAACACCATATATTTT. Encoded protein: CASSVFDRSTSGNTIYF.

Details on this clone: The sample contains more than one DNA sequence encoding this CDR3. The J gene is TRBJ2-5, the V gene TRBV19; no clear D gene. The CDR3 contains 12 residues. V was cut by 3 bases and J by 4 bases, with 6 bases left in between. Germline CDR1 is LNHDA and CDR2 is SQIVND (reference sequence). The CDR3 reads CASSILGETQYF. In DNA, the CDR3 is TGTGCCAGTAGTATTTTAGGAGAGACCCAGTACTTC.

The rearrangement uses TRBV21-1 and TRBJ1-6; the table calls TRBD1, which could not be checked here. TRBV21-1 is assigned pseudogene status. This CDR3 has 20 amino acids. The DNA for the CDR3 is TGTGCCAGCAGCAAAGGAAATTCCCGTGTGACAGGGCCCTATAATTCACCCCTCCACTTT. Its translation is CASSKGNSRVTGPYNSPLHF.

The V call is TRBV28, the J call TRBJ1-2; perhaps TRBD1 as D (5 bases). This CDR3 has 13 amino acids. Germline CDR1 is MDHEN and CDR2 is SYDVKM. Trimming removed 8 bases at V and 0 bases at J, with 10 bases between. CDR3 DNA: TGTGCCAGCGTTGACAGCTCTAACTATGGCTACACCTTC. As protein: CASVDSSNYGYTF.

This clone was observed a handful of times. The rearrangement joins TRBV11-2 to TRBJ2-7; weak D call: TRBD2 (5 bases). Trimming removed 5 bases at V and 3 bases at J, with 11 bases between. Germline values: CDR1 SGHAT, CDR2 FQNNGV. The CDR3 is 13 residues long. The chain's CDR3 is CASSRTVYYEQYF. DNA for the CDR3: TGTGCCAGCAGCAGGACTGTATACTACGAGCAGTACTTC.

The chain employs TRBV29-1 and TRBJ2-3; 8 nucleotides align to TRBD2. The CDR3 length is 13 residues. Germline V gene lookup returns CDR1 SQVTM and CDR2 ANQGSEA. Unmatched junction bases numbered 3, after V lost 4 bases and J lost 3 bases. CDR3: CSVVGGRTDTQYF. In DNA form, the CDR3 reads TGCAGCGTTGTCGGCGGGAGGACAGATACGCAGTATTTT.

The chain uses TRBV16 and TRBJ1-5; D is unresolved. Germline CDR1 is KGHSY and CDR2 is FQNENV. The CDR3 is 13 amino acids. V was shortened by 2 bases and J by 4 bases, with 6 bases between the two germline ends. The CDR3 bases are TGTGCCAGCAGCCAAGATTTAAATCAGCCCCAGCATTTT. Translated: CASSQDLNQPQHF. The entire variable domain, with the rest obtained from reference TRBV16 and TRBJ1-5, is as follows: GEEVAQTPKHLVRGEGQKAKLYCAPIKGHSYVFWYQQVLKNEFKFLISFQNENVFDETGMPKERFSAKCLPNSPCSLEIQATKLEDSAVYFCASSQDLNQPQHFGDGTRLSIL.

This chain uses TRBV4-1 with TRBJ2-7; no clear D gene. The V and J ends lost 1 base and 2 bases respectively, with 15 bases between them. Per germline, CDR1 MGHRA and CDR2 YSYEKL. CDR3 length: 16 amino acids. CDR3 region: CASSQGFPVHTYEQYF. CDR3 nucleotide sequence: TGCGCCAGCAGCCAAGGATTTCCGGTCCATACCTACGAGCAGTACTTC.

The genes are TRBV6-5 and TRBJ1-5, with D perhaps matching TRBD1 (6 bases). Germline V gives CDR1 MNHEY, CDR2 SVGAGI. Trimming stripped 5 bases from V and 1 base from J, with 12 bases between. CDR3 length: 15 amino acids. CDR3 in DNA: TGTGCCAGCAGTCCGGGGGCAGAGAGCAATCAGCCCCAGCATTTT. The encoded protein is CASSPGAESNQPQHF.

CDR3 loop: CASSFIGHGELFF. The CDR3 nucleotides read TGTGCCAGCAGCTTTATAGGGCACGGGGAGCTGTTTTTT. The chain employs TRBV11-2 and TRBJ2-2; D unresolved. The V gene lost 3 bases and the J gene lost 7 bases, with 9 bases spanning the gap. The CDR3 is 13 amino acids. Per the germline V gene, CDR1 is SGHAT and CDR2 is FQNNGV.

Only one count was recorded for this clone. The chain combines TRBV20-1 with TRBJ1-3; D ambiguous. The CDR3 runs 11 residues. Trimming removed 6 bases from V and 5 bases from J, with 8 bases in between. Per germline, CDR1 DFQATT and CDR2 SNEGSKA (reference sequence). Written as DNA, the CDR3 is TGCAGTGCGGGTCAGCGAAACACCATATATTTT. Protein sequence: CSAGQRNTIYF.

This clone was seen just once. This sequence joins TRBV28 and TRBJ2-6; D is perhaps TRBD2 (5 bases). The germline V gene encodes CDR1 MDHEN and CDR2 SYDVKM. The CDR3 is 17 amino acids. Trimming left V 7 bases short and J 2 bases short, with 18 bases between. The CDR3 loop is CASTPSLGEPGANVLTF. The CDR3 DNA reads as TGTGCCAGCACCCCGAGTCTCGGGGAGCCTGGGGCCAACGTCCTGACTTTC.